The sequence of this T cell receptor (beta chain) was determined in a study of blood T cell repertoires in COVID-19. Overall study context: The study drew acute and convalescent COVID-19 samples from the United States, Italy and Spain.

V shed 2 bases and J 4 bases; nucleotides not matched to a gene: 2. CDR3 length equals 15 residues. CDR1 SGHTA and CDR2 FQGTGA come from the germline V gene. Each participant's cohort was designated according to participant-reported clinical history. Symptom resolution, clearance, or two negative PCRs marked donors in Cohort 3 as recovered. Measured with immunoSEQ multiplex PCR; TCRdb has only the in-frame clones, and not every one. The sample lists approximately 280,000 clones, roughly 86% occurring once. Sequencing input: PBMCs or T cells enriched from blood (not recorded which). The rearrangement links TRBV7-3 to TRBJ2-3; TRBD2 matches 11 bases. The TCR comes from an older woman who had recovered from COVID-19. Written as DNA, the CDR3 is TGTGCCAGCAGCTTAGGACTAGCGGGTGCAGATACGCAGTATTTT. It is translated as CASSLGLAGADTQYF.